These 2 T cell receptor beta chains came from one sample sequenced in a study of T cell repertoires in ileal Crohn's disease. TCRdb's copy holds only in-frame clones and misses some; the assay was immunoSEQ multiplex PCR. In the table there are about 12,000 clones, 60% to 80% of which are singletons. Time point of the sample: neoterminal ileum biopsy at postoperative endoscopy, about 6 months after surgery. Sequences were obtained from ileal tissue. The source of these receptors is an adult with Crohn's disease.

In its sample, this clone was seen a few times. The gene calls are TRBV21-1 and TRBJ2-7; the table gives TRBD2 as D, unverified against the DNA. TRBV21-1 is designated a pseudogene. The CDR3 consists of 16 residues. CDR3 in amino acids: CASSKDAGRPWWEQYF. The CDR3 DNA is TGTGCCAGCAGCAAGGACGCGGGACGTCCCTGGTGGGAGCAGTACTTC.

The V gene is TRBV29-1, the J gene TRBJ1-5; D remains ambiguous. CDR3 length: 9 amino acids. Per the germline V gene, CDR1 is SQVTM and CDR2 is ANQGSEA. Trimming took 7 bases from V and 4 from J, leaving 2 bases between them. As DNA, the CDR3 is TGCAGCGAGAATCAGCCCCAGCATTTT. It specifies CSENQPQHF.